This T cell receptor (beta chain) comes out of a study of T cells in Graves' hyperthyroidism and ophthalmopathy. Study outcomes and limitations: Most thyroid clonotypes expanded above 0.001 appeared in blood too.

In making diagnoses, clinical symptoms, serum thyroxine and TRAb, thyroid ultrasound and orbital computed tomography were all used. The PBMCs were taken from approximately 9 ml of fresh peripheral blood. The CDR3 extends over 13 amino acids. V lost 1 base and J lost 5, with 11 bases in between. Per the germline V gene, CDR1 is DFQATT and CDR2 is SNEGSKA (reference sequence). RNA transcripts yielded amplified TCR beta CDR3 regions. First-round RT-PCR targeting the TCR CDR3 was performed with the HTBI primer set. TCRdb called the multiplex PCR reads again in MiXCR, with one record for every CDR3 protein. Among approximately 380,000 distinct CDR3 sequences, about 18% were seen once, and the ten largest hold about 3.7%. A note on this clonotype: Its antigen is not identified.

The chain recombines TRBV20-1 with TRBJ2-5; D is possibly TRBD1 (6 bases). Material: blood. This receptor was identified in a woman under 30 with Graves' hyperthyroidism. CDR3 sequence: CSARGTVRETQYF. Written as DNA, the CDR3 is TGCAGTGCTAGAGGGACAGTGCGCGAGACCCAGTACTTC.